A single sample gave rise to the 26 T cell receptor beta chains below, sequenced in a study of T cells in Graves' hyperthyroidism and ophthalmopathy. TCR beta CDR3 regions were amplified from RNA. HTBI primers were the set used in a first-round RT-PCR of the TCR CDR3. TCRdb independently ran MiXCR on the multiplex PCR reads; one entry per CDR3 protein. The repertoire has about 250,000 distinct CDR3 sequences, around 25% of them found once; the top ten carry approximately 35%. The sequenced sample was blood. The receptors stem from a woman aged 35 to 49 with Graves' ophthalmopathy.

This clonotype has more than one count but fewer than ten. At one end, the junction sequence differs from germline, possibly due to a read error. The J gene is TRBJ1-1, the V gene TRBV7-2; no firm D call. This CDR3 is 14 amino acids long. From germline, CDR1 is SGHTA and CDR2 FQGNSA. The CDR3, as DNA: TGTGCCAGCAGCTTGGTACACGCGAACACTGAAGCTTACTTT. Translating it yields CASSLVHANTEAYF.

This chain links TRBV27 with TRBJ1-2; D is perhaps TRBD1 (5 bases). This CDR3 has 12 residues. Trimming took 9 bases from V and 5 from J, leaving 13 bases between them. Looked up from germline, CDR1 is MNHEY and CDR2 is SMNVEV (reference sequence). For the CDR3, the DNA is TGTGCCAGTAGATCCGGGGGGTATGGCTACACCTTC. This translates into CASRSGGYGYTF.

The sample holds many counts of this clonotype. The J gene is TRBJ2-7, the V gene TRBV9; the D gene is possibly TRBD1 (5 bases). V was pared by 0 bases and J by 2 bases, with 9 bases between. Looked up from germline, CDR1 is SGDLS and CDR2 is YYNGEE. This CDR3 contains 14 residues. CDR3 in amino acids: CASSVDDRTYEQYF. The CDR3, as DNA: TGTGCCAGCAGCGTAGACGACAGAACCTACGAGCAGTACTTC.

This clonotype was seen ten or more times. The chain is built from TRBV4-2 and TRBJ1-3, with TRBD1 as a possible D gene (5 bases). CDR1 is LGHNA and CDR2 is YNFKEQ in the germline V gene. Trimming took off 1 base at V and 0 bases at J, with 10 bases between the two ends. The CDR3 has 16 residues. CDR3 sequence (DNA): TGTGCCAGCAGCCAAGGGGCCAGGGCCTCTGGAAACACCATATATTTT. This translates into CASSQGARASGNTIYF.

In this sample, this clonotype turned up many times. The rearrangement uses TRBV6-5 and TRBJ2-2; D is unclear. This CDR3 is built from 13 residues. Trimming pared 6 bases from V and 1 base from J, leaving 6 bases between. The germline V gene encodes CDR1 MNHEY and CDR2 SVGAGI. The CDR3 sequence: CASRPQNTGELFF. The CDR3 DNA reads as TGTGCCAGCAGGCCACAGAACACCGGGGAGCTGTTTTTT.

This clonotype was counted many times. The J gene is TRBJ2-5, the V gene TRBV9, with 8 bases identical to TRBD1. J gave up 5 bases and V 3 bases, and 6 bases lay outside the gene matches. Germline V gene lookup returns CDR1 SGDLS and CDR2 YYNGEE. The CDR3 has 14 residues. The CDR3: CASSGRGPGETQYF. In DNA form, the CDR3 reads TGTGCCAGCAGCGGCAGGGGGCCAGGGGAGACCCAGTACTTC. Looking up the rest from reference TRBV9 and TRBJ2-5 gives the full variable domain: DSGVTQTPKHLITATGQRVTLRCSPRSGDLSVYWYQQSLDQGLQFLIQYYNGEERAKGNILERFSAQQFPDLHSELNLSSLELGDSALYFCASSGRGPGETQYFGPGTRLLVL.

This clonotype was observed at least ten times. The chain couples TRBV2 to TRBJ2-7, with D possibly TRBD1 on 6 matching bases. The CDR3 runs 13 residues. Germline CDR1 reads SNHLY; CDR2 reads FYNNEI. Trimming cost V 3 bases and J 3 bases, with 9 bases left between them. CDR3 coding DNA: TGTGCCAGCAGTGACCTGGACAGCTACGAGCAGTACTTC. Translation: CASSDLDSYEQYF.

J is TRBJ2-2 and V is TRBV27, with D perhaps matching TRBD2 (5 bases). V was shortened by 5 bases and J by 6 bases, with 16 bases between the two germline ends. Germline lookup yields CDR1 MNHEY and CDR2 SMNVEV (reference sequence). This CDR3 comprises 15 residues. CDR3 amino acids: CASSPGVARAGELFF. CDR3 DNA sequence: TGTGCCAGCAGTCCCGGGGTAGCGAGAGCCGGGGAGCTGTTTTTT.

The chain links TRBV19 to TRBJ2-5; D remains ambiguous. Trimming took 8 bases from V and 2 from J, leaving 18 bases between them. This CDR3 contains 15 residues. The germline V gene has CDR1 LNHDA and CDR2 SQIVND (reference sequence). In DNA, the CDR3 is TGTGCCAGTTCCAAAGGCCGATCTCCGCAAGAGACCCAGTACTTC. It specifies CASSKGRSPQETQYF.

This clonotype was detected ten times or more. CDR3 protein: CASTGAARTEAFF. In nucleotides, the CDR3 is TGTGCCAGCACCGGGGCAGCGCGCACTGAAGCTTTCTTT. V and J are TRBV12-3 or TRBV12-4 and TRBJ1-1; D perhaps matches TRBD1 (5 bases). Trimming removed 7 bases at V and 4 bases at J, with 13 bases between. The CDR3 runs 13 residues.

This clonotype was counted between two and nine times. The V call is TRBV6-2 or TRBV6-3, the J call TRBJ2-7; 7 bases map to TRBD1. Germline V gives CDR1 MNHEY, CDR2 SVGEGT. There are 16 residues in the CDR3. Trimming took 2 bases from V and 3 from J; bases not matched to a gene: 10. As DNA, the CDR3 is TGTGCCAGCAGTTACCCCCCGGGACAGAGAAACTACGAGCAGTACTTC. This gives the protein CASSYPPGQRNYEQYF.

A remark on this clonotype: A much larger clone differs from this one at a single base, so this may be a read error. The chain combines TRBV7-9 with TRBJ2-7; TRBD2 is a possible D gene (6 bases). The CDR3 has 12 amino acids. Trimming took 7 bases from V and 6 from J, leaving 13 bases between them. The germline V gene encodes CDR1 SEHNR and CDR2 FQNEAQ (reference sequence). In DNA form, the CDR3 reads TGTGCCAGCACCTATTCCGGGGGCGAGCAGTACTTC. Translating it yields CASTYSGGEQYF.

This clonotype was recorded at least ten times. The rearrangement links TRBV6-5 to TRBJ1-2, with D hard to call. The CDR3 consists of 13 residues. The germline V and J ends were trimmed by 4 bases and 7 bases, with 13 bases remaining between them. Germline V gene sequence: CDR1 MNHEY, CDR2 SVGAGI. CDR3 nucleotide sequence: TGTGCCAGCAGTTCTCCCGGGAATGGTGGCTACACCTTC. Translating it yields CASSSPGNGGYTF.

This clonotype was counted ten times or more. This chain joins TRBV2 and TRBJ2-2; D is perhaps TRBD2 (6 bases). Trimming removed 6 bases at V and 5 bases at J, with 16 bases between. The CDR3 has 15 residues. Germline CDR1 is SNHLY and CDR2 is FYNNEI. The CDR3 DNA reads TGTGCCAGCAGCCCTCGAAGGGGAGGAACCGGGGAGCTGTTTTTT. Translated, it gives CASSPRRGGTGELFF.

The sample holds many counts of this clonotype. This chain joins TRBV24-1 and TRBJ2-5; 7 bases match TRBD1. Germline assignment: CDR1 KGHDR and CDR2 SFDVKD. V gave up 3 bases and J gave up 2 bases; unmatched junction bases: 5. This CDR3 region has 15 residues. CDR3 coding DNA: TGTGCCACCAGTGATCCGGGACAGCCACAAGAGACCCAGTACTTC. This encodes CATSDPGQPQETQYF.

This clonotype occurred many times. The chain couples TRBV5-1 to TRBJ2-5; D gene uncertain. The CDR3 consists of 14 residues. Trimming removed 0 bases at V and 1 base at J, with 7 bases between. Germline V gives CDR1 SGHRS, CDR2 YFSETQ. The DNA for the CDR3 is TGCGCCAGCAGCTTGGGAGTAGGCCAAGAGACCCAGTACTTC. It codes for CASSLGVGQETQYF. Drawing the rest from reference TRBV5-1 and TRBJ2-5, the complete variable domain is KAGVTQTPRYLIKTRGQQVTLSCSPISGHRSVSWYQQTPGQGLQFLFEYFSETQRNKGNFPGRFSGRQFSNSRSEMNVSTLELGDSALYLCASSLGVGQETQYFGPGTRLLVL.

The chain recombines TRBV6-2 or TRBV6-3 with TRBJ2-5, with D tentatively TRBD2 (7 bases). The germline V gene encodes CDR1 MNHEY and CDR2 SVGEGT. This CDR3 region has 19 residues. The ends were cut back, 2 bases at V and 5 bases at J, with 27 bases in the middle. The CDR3 sequence: CASSYTGGHLAVQGETQYF. CDR3 DNA: TGTGCCAGCAGTTACACCGGGGGCCATCTAGCGGTCCAAGGGGAGACCCAGTACTTC.

This clonotype was found many times. V is TRBV28 and J is TRBJ2-7, with a possible D match to TRBD1 (5 bases). Trimming shortened V by 2 bases and J by 4 bases, and 9 bases separated the two germline ends. Looked up from germline, CDR1 is MDHEN and CDR2 is SYDVKM. The CDR3 length is 13 residues. DNA of the CDR3: TGTGCCAGCAGTTTACAGGGTTTGTACGAGCAGTACTTC. Translating gives CASSLQGLYEQYF.

This clonotype was recorded many times. The chain has TRBV2 and TRBJ1-2; D is uncertain. The CDR3 length is 11 residues. Trimming pared 3 bases from V and 7 bases from J, leaving 6 bases between. CDR1 and CDR2 (germline): SNHLY, FYNNEI. CDR3 loop: CASSDVVGYTF. As DNA, the CDR3 is TGTGCCAGCAGTGATGTGGTTGGCTACACCTTC.

This clonotype occurred many times. The chain recombines TRBV6-5 with TRBJ2-7; the D gene is possibly TRBD1 (6 bases). Per the germline V gene, CDR1 is MNHEY and CDR2 is SVGAGI. There are 13 residues in the CDR3. V gave up 1 base and J gave up 4 bases, with 8 bases separating them. CDR3 loop: CASSYLTGYEQYF. CDR3 sequence (DNA): TGTGCCAGCAGTTACTTAACAGGGTACGAGCAGTACTTC.

This clonotype was counted many times. This chain uses TRBV12-3 or TRBV12-4 with TRBJ2-7; TRBD2 matches 9 bases. V trimming: 6 bases; J trimming: 1 base; junction bases outside the gene matches: 7. CDR3 length: 15 amino acids. The CDR3: CASSRFLAGSYEQYF. In DNA, the CDR3 is TGTGCCAGCAGCAGGTTCCTAGCGGGATCCTACGAGCAGTACTTC.

This clonotype was observed many times. The rearrangement joins TRBV3-1 to TRBJ2-5, with D unclear. The V gene's germline CDR1 is LGHDT and CDR2 YNNKEL (reference sequence). This CDR3 is built from 14 residues. V was clipped by 1 base and J by 0 bases, with 6 bases between them. CDR3 loop: CASSQVVNQETQYF. The CDR3 DNA is TGTGCCAGCAGCCAAGTCGTAAACCAAGAGACCCAGTACTTC.

This clonotype was picked up many times. The rearrangement links TRBV3-1 to TRBJ2-7; tentative D call: TRBD1 (5 bases). The germline V gene encodes CDR1 LGHDT and CDR2 YNNKEL (reference sequence). V lost 7 bases and J 5 bases, leaving 21 bases between the germline ends. The CDR3 consists of 15 residues. CDR3 region: CASTRKSGQGDEQYF. Written as DNA, the CDR3 is TGTGCCAGCACCCGAAAATCAGGGCAGGGCGACGAGCAGTACTTC.

The chain couples TRBV4-1 to TRBJ1-1; D gene ambiguous. Germline V gives CDR1 MGHRA, CDR2 YSYEKL. The length of the CDR3 is 16 residues. V shed 2 bases and J shed 0 bases, with 13 bases lying between them. CDR3 region: CASSQHIGRMNTEAFF. CDR3 bases: TGCGCCAGCAGCCAACACATAGGGCGCATGAACACTGAAGCTTTCTTT.

At least ten counts were recorded for this clonotype. The rearrangement uses TRBV28 and TRBJ2-5; TRBD2 might be the D (5 bases). There are 14 residues in the CDR3. CDR1 is MDHEN, CDR2 SYDVKM, per germline. V lost 2 bases and J 5 bases, leaving 12 bases between the germline ends. CDR3 DNA sequence: TGTGCCAGCAGTTTACGCCTTTCGGGGGAGACCCAGTACTTC. It encodes CASSLRLSGETQYF.

The sample holds many counts of this clonotype. V gene TRBV19 combines with J gene TRBJ1-1; 12 bases are a match to TRBD1. V gave up 3 bases and J gave up 4 bases; unmatched junction bases: 12. Germline loops: CDR1 LNHDA, CDR2 SQIVND (reference sequence). This CDR3 has 18 residues. The CDR3 nucleotides read TGTGCCAGTAGTATCCTTCTCCCGGGACAGGGGGCGGCCACTGAAGCTTTCTTT. Translation gives CASSILLPGQGAATEAFF.